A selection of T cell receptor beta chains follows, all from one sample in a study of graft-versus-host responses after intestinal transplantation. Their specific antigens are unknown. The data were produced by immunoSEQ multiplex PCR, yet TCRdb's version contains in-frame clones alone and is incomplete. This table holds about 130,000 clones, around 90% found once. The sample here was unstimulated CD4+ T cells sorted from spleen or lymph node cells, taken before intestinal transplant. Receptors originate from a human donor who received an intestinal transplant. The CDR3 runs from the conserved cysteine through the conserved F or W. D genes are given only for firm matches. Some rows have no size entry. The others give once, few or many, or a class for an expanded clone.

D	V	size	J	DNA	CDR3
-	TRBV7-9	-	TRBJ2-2	TGTGCCAGCAGCTTTACGTCATTGAACACCGGGGAGCTGTTTTTT	CASSFTSLNTGELFF
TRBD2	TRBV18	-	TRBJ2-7	TGTGCCAGCTCACCGCGGTCTAGCGGCTCCTACGAGCAGTACTTC	CASSPRSSGSYEQYF
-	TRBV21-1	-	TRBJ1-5	TGTGCTAGCAGCCCCCGGGGGCAGGCCCCCAATCAGCCCCAGCATTTT	CASSPRGQAPNQPQHF
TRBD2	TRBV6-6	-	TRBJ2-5	TGTGCCACCCACTCGGGACTAGCGGGGCCAGAGACCCAGTACTTC	CATHSGLAGPETQYF
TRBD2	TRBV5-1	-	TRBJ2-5	TGCGCCAGCAGCTTGGCACGGTCTAGCGGGGACTCAGAGACCCAGTACTTC	CASSLARSSGDSETQYF
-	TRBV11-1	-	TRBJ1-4	TGTGCCAGCACAACTACGGGGGCAACTAATGAAAAACTGTTTTTT	CASTTTGATNEKLFF
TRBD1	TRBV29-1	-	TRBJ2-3	TGCAGCTACGGACAGGGCCGAGATACGCAGTATTTT	CSYGQGRDTQYF
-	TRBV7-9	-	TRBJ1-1	TGTGCCAGCAGCTTAGAGGTCACCATGAACACTGAAGCTTTCTTT	CASSLEVTMNTEAFF
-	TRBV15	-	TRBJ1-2	TGTGCCACCAGCGGACGTGGAGTCAACGCTAACTATGGCTACACCTTC	CATSGRGVNANYGYTF
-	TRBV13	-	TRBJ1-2	TGTGCCAGCAGCAAGAGCTATGGCTACACCTTC	CASSKSYGYTF
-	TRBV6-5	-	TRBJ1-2	TGTGCCAGCAGGGGCGTTGGCTATGGCTACACCTTC	CASRGVGYGYTF
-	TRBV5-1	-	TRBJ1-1	TGCGCCAGCAGCTTACAGGGAACTGAAGCTTTCTTT	CASSLQGTEAFF
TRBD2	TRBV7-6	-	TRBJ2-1	TGTGCCAGCAGCTCAAAGAGACTAACTAGCGGGGAGTACAATGAGCAGTTCTTC	CASSSKRLTSGEYNEQFF
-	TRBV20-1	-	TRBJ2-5	TGCAGTGCTATTGAGGTAGAGACCCAGTACTTC	CSAIEVETQYF
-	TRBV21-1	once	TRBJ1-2	TGTGCCAGCAGCCCCCGACAGAACGGCTACACCTTC	CASSPRQNGYTF
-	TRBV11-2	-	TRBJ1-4	TGTGCCAGCAGCCGACCAACTGAAAAACTGTTTTTT	CASSRPTEKLFF
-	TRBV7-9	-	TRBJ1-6	TGTGCCAGCAGCTTAAGGGTAGGGGCCAATTCACCCCTCCACTTT	CASSLRVGANSPLHF